The sequence of this TCR beta chain was determined in a study of molecular identifiers for immune sequencing clone quantification. Findings and limits, study-wide: Identical TCR molecules that share a barcode could lead to an underestimation of highly expanded clone sizes.

Naive CD8 sequencing libraries were generated from approximately 22,000 to 940,000 sorted cells, with 10%, 30% or 50% RNA as input. Methods described previously were used for bulk TCR libraries, and listed TCR primers were applied. TCRdb analysed the PCR reads with MiXCR anew, one entry per CDR3 protein. This table holds over 550,000 distinct CDR3 sequences, roughly 23% found once. Many counts were recorded for this clonotype. The antigen remains undetermined. This CDR3 is built from 16 residues. Germline V gene data show CDR1 as SGHDN and CDR2 as FVKESK. The V and J ends lost 2 bases and 1 base respectively, with 14 bases between them.

The sequence was obtained from a human donor in good health. Some libraries in this study had Jurkat cell RNA spiked in. The gene calls are TRBV14 and TRBJ1-1, with a tentative D call TRBD1 (5 bases). Sequencing was performed on naive CD8+ T cells from blood, with Jurkat cell RNA spiked in. Subset of the sample: FACS-sorted CD8+CD4-CCR7+CD45RA+ naive T cells. The CDR3 DNA reads as TGTGCCAGCAGCCAATTGGCGGAAGGGGCGAACACTGAAGCTTTCTTT. It translates to CASSQLAEGANTEAFF. Together with reference TRBV14 and TRBJ1-1, the CDR3 gives the full variable domain: EAGVTQFPSHSVIEKGQTVTLRCDPISGHDNLYWYRRVMGKEIKFLLHFVKESKQDESGMPNNRFLAERTGGTYSTLKVQPAELEDSGVYFCASSQLAEGANTEAFFGQGTRLTVV.